The TCR beta chain under discussion was sequenced for a study of shared clonotypes between healthy human individuals. Study summary: CD8 memory received one plate per donor, CD8 naive two, CD4 memory three and CD4 naive three. Notes on the study in general: Compared with memory subsets, naive subsets generally had larger estimated richness.

The repertoire was sequenced with immunoSEQ multiplex PCR; TCRdb's copy has only in-frame clones and lacks some. Of more than 1 million clones in the sample, about 80% were seen once. In regard to this clone: Its antigen is as yet unknown.

CDR1 and CDR2 (germline): KGHSH, LQKENI. The CDR3 length is 12 residues. V lost 5 bases and J lost 8, with 9 bases in between. The source of this sequence is a man between 18 and 29 years old in good health. Some clones in this sample may be carry-over from other donors' samples. The gene calls are TRBV18 and TRBJ1-4, with D unresolved. Source material: memory CD4+ T cells from PBMCs. As for subset: CD45RA-negative fraction. The CDR3 DNA reads as TGTGCCAGCTCAGTACCCGGCGAAAAACTGTTTTTT. Its translation: CASSVPGEKLFF.